Below are 25 T cell receptor beta chains sequenced from a single sample in a study of T and B cells in COVID-19 patients (dated by TCRdb to 2018 to 2021). Genomic DNA extracted from blood was used in amounts of about 240-550 ng for amplification of TRB repertoires. For sequencing, an Illumina MiSeq was employed. Multiplex PCR with BIOMED2 TRB-A/B primer pools was used to amplify the TRB rearrangements. TCRdb redid the processing of the public reads, applying fastp at Q25 and MiXCR, and retained in-frame beta chains. Duplicate CDR3 protein sequences are folded into a single record with the most common DNA and genes. The sample includes about 2,300 distinct CDR3 sequences, with 27% observed a single time. Jointly, the top ten make up approximately 40% of the sample. Sequencing was done on a sample of blood. All receptors derive from a human donor with active COVID-19.

Relative to its sample, this clonotype is large. The DNA of the CDR3 is TGCAGCGTAATGAACACAGATACGCAGTATTTT. This codes for CSVMNTDTQYF. This rearrangement joins TRBV29-1 to TRBJ2-3; D gene uncertain. The V gene lost 6 bases and the J gene lost 2 bases, with 6 bases spanning the gap. Germline V gene data show CDR1 as SQVTM and CDR2 as ANQGSEA. The CDR3 consists of 11 residues.

By share, this clonotype counts as large. The chain employs TRBV5-5 and TRBJ2-3; weak D call: TRBD2 (6 bases). This CDR3 contains 16 residues. CDR1 is SGHKS and CDR2 is YYEKEE in the germline V gene (reference sequence). V lost 4 bases, J lost 2 bases, and 17 bases lay in between. CDR3 sequence: CASSDIRRGYTDTQYF. The CDR3 coding sequence is TGTGCCAGCAGCGACATAAGGCGGGGATACACAGATACGCAGTATTTT.

This clonotype came up a few times. This chain connects TRBV5-1 to TRBJ2-1; TRBD2 matches 8 bases. The CDR3 spans 16 residues. Germline CDR1 SGHRS, CDR2 YFSETQ. Unmatched junction bases numbered 5, after V lost 3 bases and J lost 0 bases. The CDR3 region has the DNA TGCGCCAGCAGCTCCAGCGGGGGATACTCCTACAATGAGCAGTTCTTC. The encoded protein is CASSSSGGYSYNEQFF.

This clonotype is labeled as medium-sized (0.01 to 0.1%). This chain uses TRBV19 with TRBJ2-7; TRBD1 is a possible D gene (5 bases). Germline CDR1 is LNHDA and CDR2 is SQIVND (reference sequence). V dropped 0 bases and J dropped 2 bases, with 11 bases sitting between them. This CDR3 region has 15 residues. CDR3 bases: TGTGCCAGTAGTATAGATTTAGACAGAACCTACGAGCAGTACTTC. Its translation: CASSIDLDRTYEQYF.

The chain has TRBV19 and TRBJ2-1; D gene ambiguous. Germline V CDR1 and CDR2: LNHDA, SQIVND (reference sequence). The CDR3 loop spans 14 amino acids. V was pared by 3 bases and J by 5 bases, with 11 bases between. CDR3 sequence (DNA): TGTGCCAGTAGTATTGGGCAGTACAACAATGAGCAGTTCTTC. Translating it yields CASSIGQYNNEQFF.

On this clonotype itself: A much larger clone differs by one base, so this may be a read error. The CDR3 sequence is CSVGFGGTSTEAFF. The CDR3 region has the DNA TGCAGCGTTGGGTTTGGGGGTACAAGCACTGAAGCTTTCTTT. The chain uses TRBV29-1 and TRBJ1-1, with D possibly TRBD1 on 5 matching bases. CDR1 and CDR2 from the germline V gene are SQVTM and ANQGSEA. This CDR3 comprises 14 residues. V was shortened by 4 bases and J by 4 bases, with 16 bases between the two germline ends.

This clonotype showed up just a few times. The chain links TRBV5-1 to TRBJ1-4, with TRBD1 as a possible D gene (5 bases). The CDR3 has 16 residues. The germline V gene has CDR1 SGHRS and CDR2 YFSETQ. Between the trimmed V and J ends, which lost 0 bases and 7 bases, there was a span of 16 bases. The CDR3 DNA reads as TGCGCCAGCAGCTTGGCGGGGTATCCGGGGGTTGAAAAACTGTTTTTT. The encoded protein is CASSLAGYPGVEKLFF.

The rearrangement links TRBV29-1 to TRBJ2-3; 12 positions match TRBD2. Per germline, CDR1 SQVTM and CDR2 ANQGSEA. With 4 bases clipped from V and 5 bases from J, the junction kept 4 bases outside the gene matches. The CDR3 length is 14 residues. CDR3 residues: CSVGGLAGLDTQYF. CDR3 in DNA: TGCAGCGTTGGGGGACTAGCGGGTCTAGATACGCAGTATTTT.

CDR3: CASSRTSGGSYEQYF. The CDR3 nucleotides read TGTGCCAGCAGTAGGACTAGCGGGGGTTCCTACGAGCAGTACTTC. This chain joins TRBV6-5 and TRBJ2-7, with TRBD2 identical over 13 bases. This CDR3 is 15 amino acids long. CDR1 is MNHEY and CDR2 is SVGAGI in the germline V gene. With 5 bases clipped from V and 1 base from J, the junction kept 2 bases outside the gene matches.

This clonotype was seen only once. The J gene is TRBJ2-1, the V gene TRBV20-1; D gene uncertain. This CDR3 comprises 13 residues. V was cut by 6 bases and J by 5 bases, with 14 bases left in between. Germline lookup yields CDR1 DFQATT and CDR2 SNEGSKA (reference sequence). The CDR3 here is CSAISTANNEQFF. DNA of the CDR3: TGCAGTGCCATATCCACAGCGAACAATGAGCAGTTCTTC.

This clonotype is classed as large (0.1 to 1%). The genes are TRBV19 and TRBJ2-2; a possible D gene is TRBD2 (6 bases). The V gene lost 6 bases and the J gene lost 4 bases, with 15 bases spanning the gap. The CDR3 runs 15 residues. Germline lookup yields CDR1 LNHDA and CDR2 SQIVND (reference sequence). The CDR3 loop reads CASSRTTGVTGELFF. CDR3 DNA sequence: TGTGCCAGTAGCCGGACCACGGGGGTCACCGGGGAGCTGTTTTTT.

By share, this clonotype counts as medium-sized. The V gene is TRBV13, the J gene TRBJ1-2; possibly TRBD1 for D (6 bases). Germline V lookup: CDR1 PRHDT, CDR2 FYEKMQ (reference sequence). V gave up 0 bases and J gave up 5 bases, with 13 bases separating them. The CDR3 runs 15 residues. The DNA for the CDR3 is TGTGCCAGCAGCTTAGGGTCAGGGGTGGGGTATGGCTACACCTTC. Encoded protein: CASSLGSGVGYGYTF.

The genes are TRBV20-1 and TRBJ1-1; 7 positions match TRBD1. CDR1 and CDR2 from the germline V gene are DFQATT and SNEGSKA (reference sequence). This CDR3 is built from 15 residues. The J segment lost 1 base and the V segment lost 0 bases, leaving 5 bases of the junction unmatched. CDR3 nucleotide sequence: TGCAGTGCTAGAGACCGGGGACAGCAGAACACTGAAGCTTTCTTT. The encoded protein is CSARDRGQQNTEAFF.

This clonotype is categorized as large. This chain joins TRBV29-1 and TRBJ1-6; 8 bases match TRBD1. With 6 bases clipped from V and 7 bases from J, the junction kept 5 bases outside the gene matches. Germline V gives CDR1 SQVTM, CDR2 ANQGSEA. CDR3 length equals 13 residues. The CDR3 DNA reads as TGCAGCGTAAAGGGACAGGAGAATTCACCCCTCCACTTT. It encodes CSVKGQENSPLHF.

By its share, this clonotype is medium-sized. V is TRBV12-3 or TRBV12-4 and J is TRBJ2-7; 9 positions match TRBD2. The CDR3 is 14 residues long. After removal of 4 bases from V and 0 bases from J, the junction contained 1 base not matched to a gene. CDR3: CASSWTSDSYEQYF. For the CDR3, the DNA is TGTGCCAGCAGTTGGACTAGCGACTCCTACGAGCAGTACTTC.

This clonotype ranks as large. The chain carries TRBV19 and TRBJ2-1; TRBD1 might be the D (5 bases). Germline V gene lookup returns CDR1 LNHDA and CDR2 SQIVND (reference sequence). The V end lost 0 bases, the J end lost 8 bases, and 14 bases lay between the germline ends. The CDR3 is 15 residues long. The CDR3 region is CASSIDHQGWDEQFF. CDR3 DNA: TGTGCCAGTAGTATAGATCACCAGGGCTGGGATGAGCAGTTCTTC.

The chain employs TRBV7-9 and TRBJ2-5, with 9 bases fitting TRBD1. V shed 0 bases, J shed 5 bases, and the junction held 13 bases outside the gene matches. The germline gives CDR1 SEHNR, CDR2 FQNEAQ (reference sequence). The CDR3 runs 18 residues. The CDR3, as DNA: TGTGCCAGCAGCTTAGCGTATGGAACAGGGGGCGCGAGGGAGACCCAGTACTTC. Translating it yields CASSLAYGTGGARETQYF.

This clonotype counts as medium-sized. The chain joins TRBV13 to TRBJ1-2; D gene uncertain. The CDR3 totals 14 residues. Trimming took 6 bases from V and 5 from J, leaving 16 bases between them. Germline lookup yields CDR1 PRHDT and CDR2 FYEKMQ (reference sequence). The CDR3 sequence is CASRVLEAGYGYTF. CDR3 in DNA: TGTGCCAGCAGGGTTTTGGAGGCTGGGTATGGCTACACCTTC.

The chain links TRBV2 to TRBJ1-2, with D unresolved. Per the germline V gene, CDR1 is SNHLY and CDR2 is FYNNEI. The CDR3 has 14 amino acids. Trimming stripped 0 bases from V and 7 bases from J, with 12 bases between. This chain's CDR3 is CASSEALGGRGYTF. The CDR3 DNA reads as TGTGCCAGCAGTGAAGCGCTAGGAGGCCGTGGCTACACCTTC.

In its sample, this clonotype was seen a few times. The chain joins TRBV7-7 to TRBJ2-7, with D possibly called TRBD1 or TRBD2 (7 bases each). The germline V and J ends were trimmed by 2 bases and 1 base, with 21 bases remaining between them. Germline values: CDR1 SSHAT, CDR2 FNYEAQ (reference sequence). The CDR3 is made up of 18 amino acids. The CDR3 is CASSLNPGSGTESYEQYF. In DNA, the CDR3 is TGTGCCAGCAGCTTAAACCCCGGGAGCGGGACAGAGTCCTACGAGCAGTACTTC.

This clonotype is medium-sized in the sample. The rearrangement links TRBV24-1 to TRBJ2-2; no clear D. V was clipped by 4 bases and J by 2 bases, with 4 bases between them. Germline V gives CDR1 KGHDR, CDR2 SFDVKD. This CDR3 region has 13 residues. The CDR3 DNA is TGTGCCACCAGTGACCATAACACCGGGGAGCTGTTTTTT. Its protein is CATSDHNTGELFF.

In its sample, this clonotype is medium-sized. The chain recombines TRBV6-5 with TRBJ1-6; D perhaps matches TRBD1 (6 bases). The CDR3 spans 16 residues. The V and J ends lost 10 bases and 3 bases respectively, with 19 bases between them. Germline CDR1 MNHEY, CDR2 SVGAGI. CDR3 in amino acids: CATRRGPPLYNSPLHF. CDR3 DNA: TGTGCCACCCGACGGGGGCCCCCCCTCTATAATTCACCCCTCCACTTT.

In nucleotides, the CDR3 is TGTGCCAGCAGGGGACAGGGGGCGACGAGGGCTCAGCCCCAGCATTTT. This translates into CASRGQGATRAQPQHF. The J gene is TRBJ1-5, the V gene TRBV6-5, with 12 bases that match TRBD1. CDR1 MNHEY and CDR2 SVGAGI come from the germline V gene. The V segment lost 6 bases and the J segment 6 bases; nucleotides outside the gene matches: 9. The CDR3 runs 16 residues.

This clonotype came up a few times. V usage is TRBV20-1 and J usage is TRBJ2-1; 12 bases line up with TRBD2. The CDR3 runs 15 residues. Looked up from germline, CDR1 is DFQATT and CDR2 is SNEGSKA (reference sequence). Losses at the gene ends were 5 bases for V and 3 bases for J; bases not matched to a gene: 5. The CDR3 spells CSAPRTSGDYNEQFF. CDR3 nucleotide sequence: TGCAGTGCTCCCCGGACTAGCGGGGACTACAATGAGCAGTTCTTC.

Within the sample, this clonotype is medium-sized (0.01 to 0.1%). This rearrangement joins TRBV6-6 to TRBJ2-7; no reliable D call. Trimming removed 5 bases at V and 3 bases at J, with 8 bases between. The length of the CDR3 is 12 residues. Germline CDR1 and CDR2: MNHNY and SVGAGI (reference sequence). CDR3 in amino acids: CASSDWVYEQYF. The CDR3 nucleotides read TGTGCCAGCAGTGATTGGGTCTACGAGCAGTACTTC.